This T cell receptor (beta chain) is drawn from a study of T cells in Graves' hyperthyroidism and ophthalmopathy. Template material for amplifying TCR beta CDR3 regions consisted of RNA transcripts. When the TCR CDR3 underwent first-round RT-PCR, the HTBI primer set was used. TCRdb reprocessed the multiplex PCR reads with MiXCR, giving one entry per CDR3 protein. Counted here are some 560,000 distinct CDR3 sequences, less than 15% occurring once; the ten biggest clones make up 14%. Germline CDR1 is ENHRY and CDR2 is SYGVKD. The V and J ends lost 4 bases and 0 bases respectively, with 13 bases between them. The CDR3 contains 16 residues. Pregnant or lactating patients were excluded, as were those with uncontrolled infection or other autoimmune disease.

The J gene is TRBJ1-5, the V gene TRBV10-3; TRBD1 is a possible D gene (5 bases). This clonotype originated in a woman aged 40 to 49 with Graves' hyperthyroidism. Sequenced sample: blood. The CDR3 region has the DNA TGTGCCATCAGTGGTCAGGGACCCTATAGCAATCAGCCCCAGCATTTT. Amino acid sequence: CAISGQGPYSNQPQHF.